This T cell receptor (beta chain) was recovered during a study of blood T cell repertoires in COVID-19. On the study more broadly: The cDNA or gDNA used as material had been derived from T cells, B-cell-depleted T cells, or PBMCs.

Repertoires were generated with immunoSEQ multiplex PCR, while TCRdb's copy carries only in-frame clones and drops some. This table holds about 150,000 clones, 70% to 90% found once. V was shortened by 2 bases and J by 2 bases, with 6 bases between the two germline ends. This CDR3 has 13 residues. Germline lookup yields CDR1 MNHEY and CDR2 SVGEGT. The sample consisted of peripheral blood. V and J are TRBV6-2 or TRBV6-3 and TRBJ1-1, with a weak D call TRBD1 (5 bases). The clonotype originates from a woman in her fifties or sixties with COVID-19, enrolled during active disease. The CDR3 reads CASSYTGNTEAFF. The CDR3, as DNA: TGTGCCAGCAGTTACACAGGCAACACTGAAGCTTTCTTT.